This TCR beta chain was sequenced in a study of cytomegalovirus exposure and HLA in healthy donors. Study-wide results and limits: CMV antigen specificity of three CMV-associated chains was confirmed in vitro. 150 to 200 TCR beta chains were listed as cytomegalovirus-associated. Cytomegalovirus status, reportedly, was diagnosed with high specificity and sensitivity by the classifier.

The repertoire was sequenced with immunoSEQ multiplex PCR; TCRdb's copy has only in-frame clones and lacks some. The table has 140,000 or so clones, roughly 87% seen once. CDR3 length: 14 residues. Germline V gives CDR1 MNHEY, CDR2 SVGAGI. V trimming: 4 bases; J trimming: 8 bases; junction bases outside the gene matches: 7. Details on this clone: As yet, its antigen is unknown.

The donors were part of the roughly 110-subject validation cohort, which stood apart from the roughly 640-subject first cohort. The sample taken for sequencing was PBMCs. The chain combines TRBV6-5 with TRBJ1-1; 10 nucleotides agree with TRBD1. The TCR originated in a woman aged 18-29 years in good health and CMV-seropositive. CDR3 in DNA: TGTGCCAGCAGTTTCGGACAGGGGGGACTGGAAGCTTTCTTT. Translation: CASSFGQGGLEAFF.